This T cell receptor beta chain was recorded in a study of T cell responses to AZD1222 COVID-19 vaccine (dated by TCRdb to the early 2020s). As for the study more broadly: AZD1222 recipients whose second dose came at about 4 weeks and those whose second dose came at about 12 weeks were combined into one group, since spike-specific TCR depth and breadth did not differ between the two schedules. Trial participants were enrolled by age into 18-55, 56-69 and 70-plus year subgroups, with roughly 160, 29 and 62 TCR-sequenced participants respectively. A total of 233 trial participants underwent TCR sequencing, of whom some 200 had received two doses of AZD1222 and some 26 had received two doses of the MenACWY control vaccine.

The CDR3 regions of human TCRbeta chains were analyzed by immunosequencing. In the source study's methods: Repertoire TCRs were matched against a reference library of SARS-CoV-2-specific TCRs generated with the MIRA antigen-specificity platform. Breadth was defined as the fraction of unique TCRs that were SARS-CoV-2-associated, and depth was defined as the fraction of total T cells that were SARS-CoV-2-associated. Using the MIRA data, each spike-specific TCR was assigned both to the spike region to which the TCR was reactive and to a CD4 or CD8 class. Log10-transformed breadth and depth values were compared by one-way ANOVA with Sidak's multiple comparisons tests. In its TCRdb copy, this immuneACCESS table keeps in-frame sequences only and misses some clones. Where compared with another copy, unresolved V genes explain less than half of these, and the others have no known cause. V and J calls and clone size are copied from that table; D and trimming were computed from the DNA. Present in this sample are some 150,000 clones, roughly 90% of which were seen just once. About 3% of the sample belongs to the ten largest clones.

The germline V gene yields MGHDK for CDR1 and SYGVNS for CDR2. The V and J ends are trimmed by 7 bases and 1 base, leaving 8 bases between them. The CDR3 covers 13 residues, taking in both the cysteine and the phenylalanine. Only the CDR3 part of the read is kept: 39 bases, read in frame from the first base. As concerns this clone: No cognate antigen has been identified for it. There are no base qualities to consult, and no much larger clone falls within one base.

In the paper's terms, the time point label means: baseline before first vaccination. Vaccinee samples were obtained from the UK trials COV001 and COV002, which included a single-blind randomized controlled phase 2/3 trial of AZD1222 (ChAdOx1 nCoV-19) in healthy adults. For TCRbeta chain sequencing, PBMC samples were collected from trial participants at day 0 and at day 28 after the second dose. The investigation overall reported the following: In the small 56-69-year group, the increase in depth fell short of significance, most likely because of low power. Conclusions about previously exposed vaccinees are limited, since just five or six AZD1222 recipients were seropositive for SARS-CoV-2 at baseline. Spike-specific TCR breadth and depth rose significantly after two AZD1222 doses compared with day 0 and with MenACWY recipients. CD4 TCRs associated with the vaccine covered the entire spike protein, and the dominant responses were in regions 160-218 and 743-854. Reportedly, close to half of the unique spike-specific TCRs recognized epitopes lying outside the regions that are mutated in the B.1.351 and B.1.1.7 variants. Most participants were white British and females outnumbered males, and the authors suggested that clonal diversity may have been underestimated. Because no samples from the day 14 peak response were available, repertoires could be characterized only after the peak T cell response.

The sample in question was peripheral blood, obtained on day 0 of AZD1222 vaccination. The chain is assembled from TRBV25-1 and TRBJ1-5, with no reliable assignment of the D segment. This TCR was sampled from an adult in good health. The CDR3 amino acid sequence is: CASNSDSNQPQHF. The base sequence is TGTGCCAGCAATTCGGACAGCAATCAGCCCCAGCATTTT.